This T cell receptor (beta chain) originates from a study of blood T cells in healthy people across ages (dated by TCRdb to the mid-2010s). Turning to the overall study: In model experiments, template switching captured roughly one uniquely barcoded TCR beta cDNA molecule for every two T cells. Age-related changes in TCR beta repertoire diversity were measured in the study by deep sequencing normalized with unique cDNA molecular identifiers. Donors were grouped into four age groups: young (average approximately 16 years), middle-aged (39), aged (around 60) and long-lived (about 89). Using the same blood draw, the study looked at two additional independent replicas of 1 million unique cDNA reads for two donors, one aged 18 to 30 and the other aged 80 or older.

Points the paper makes about the study in general: Conclusive comparison of naive and antigen-experienced compartments was prevented by the profiling of bulk unsorted PBMCs. Observed TCR beta diversity per million T cells fell roughly linearly with age, and a significant reduction was already apparent by age about 36. Estimates of total diversity based on one million sequenced T cells were regarded as lower bounds and as underestimates. Compared with the aged group, the long-lived group had more naive CD4+ T cells, fewer expanded clones and increased TCR diversity, suggesting age selection. A strong correlation was found between observed TCR beta diversity and the percentage of naive T cells measured by flow cytometry. Donor CMV infection status was unknown, potentially confounding age-related changes in expanded clonotypes.

V loses 1 base of germline sequence and J loses 2 bases, and the interval between the two ends is 14 bases. The germline V gene specifies MGHRA as CDR1 and YSYEKL as CDR2. There are 16 amino acids in the CDR3, from cysteine to phenylalanine inclusive. The CDR3 DNA has 48 bases and is translated from base 1. Notes on this clonotype: Its antigen target is currently unknown. Per-base quality was not reported, and no clone a single base away is much larger than it.

Donors were 40 or so systemically healthy Caucasian individuals from Russia aged roughly 6 to 95 years. Roughly 11 milliliters of peripheral blood were drawn from each donor into EDTA-treated Vacutainer tubes. PBMCs were isolated by Ficoll-Paque density-gradient centrifugation, with at least 6 million obtained per sample. Trizol reagent was used to extract total RNA from PBMCs, with at least 6 micrograms per sample. For every donor, flow cytometry on a PBMC aliquot measured the percentage of naive CD45RAhigh/CD27high T cells. The library was made by 5' RACE. Sequenced using an Illumina HiSeq 2500. The second PCR ran for about 7 to 11 cycles and used a J-beta primer mix along with a sample-barcoded 5' primer. A unique molecular identifier was introduced onto each TCR beta cDNA molecule by a template-switch 5' adaptor carrying 12 random nucleotides. Each sample yielded at least 2.5 million CDR3-containing paired-end reads. All of the RNA was converted into first-strand cDNA using the Mint cDNA synthesis kit, with a TRBC-specific oligonucleotide serving as the primer. After uracil-DNA glycosylase treatment, a first 18-cycle PCR used universal primers M1SS and BC2_uni_R on all cDNA. The original methods were these. Normalization of each sample was performed by random selection of 1 million high-quality reads, each carrying a distinct molecular identifier. Instead of being binned into consensus sequences, reads that shared molecular identifiers were thrown out. MiTCR, set to a Q25 quality threshold and the strictest error-elimination algorithm, was used for CDR3 identification, clonotype clustering and error correction. Lower-bound total TCR beta diversity was estimated with a nonparametric unseen species model using Euler transformation. The raw public reads went through TCRdb reprocessing: fastp at Q25, MiXCR clone calling, in-frame beta chains kept. Each CDR3 protein appears once, grouped with its most common genes and DNA. The V and J calls here are based on TCRdb, not the publication. For this sample there are about 800,000 distinct CDR3 sequences; approximately 25% appear just once. The ten largest account for under 4.5% of the sample.

These data also formed part of another study, on T cells of mothers and their children. The second study, in turn, reports: Donors were nine systemically healthy Caucasian individuals: three mothers and their six children. cDNA synthesis used all of the extracted RNA, with roughly 1.5 ug of RNA in each 15 ul reaction. Sample barcodes and 2-4 random nucleotides were added via the M1S primer in the second PCR. Each mother yielded over 10 million TCR beta CDR3 reads and each child 3 million to 3.5 million reads. Thymic selection similarly shapes TCR recombination output in related and unrelated pairs, with minor effect from inherited differences. Related mother-child pairs always showed normalized repertoire overlap that was slightly higher than in unrelated mother-child pairs, though the difference was never significant. With a sensitivity of roughly 93 clones per million clonotypes, no persistent microchimeric T cell clones were detected. In the study, deep NGS was used to compare the TCR beta repertoires of mothers and children, and features distinguishing related mother-child pairs from unrelated individuals were sought. The mean age was 40 +/- 4 years for the mothers and approximately 11 +/- 4 years for the children. Libraries were sequenced on Illumina HiSeq 2000 with 100+100 nt paired-end reads after adapter ligation with NEBNext reagents. Mother and child libraries were prepared a month apart and sequenced in separate runs to prevent cross-contamination. Each donor had between 500,000 and 2,000,000 distinct TCR beta clonotypes identified. Naive TCR beta clonotypes were estimated from low-frequency clonotypes matched to each donor's FACS-determined naive share, without sorting.

Sequences were obtained from blood. This receptor chain uses TRBV4-1 and TRBJ1-2; TRBD1 is possibly the D segment (5 matching bases). The origin of this receptor is a boy between 10 and 17 years old in good health. The DNA reads as follows: TGCGCCAGCAGCCAAGGCAGGGAATACCAGAACTATGGCTACACCTTC. Translated, it reads CASSQGREYQNYGYTF.